This note documents a single T cell receptor beta chain sequence. Its specificity is unknown. The source of the sample is a study of T cell responses to AZD1222 COVID-19 vaccine. Broader study findings: The span of vaccine-associated CD4 TCRs extended across spike, with dominance at 160-218 and 743-854. After two AZD1222 doses, spike-specific TCR breadth and depth rose versus day 0.

The assay was immunoSEQ multiplex PCR, and TCRdb's table has in-frame clones only and misses some. This sample carries 95,000 to 150,000 clones, more than 85% of them seen once, and the ten largest clones take around 5%. CDR1 is SNHLY and CDR2 is FYNNEI in the germline V gene. This CDR3 has 14 residues. Trimming took 8 bases from V and 8 from J; bases not matched to a gene: 10. The sequences come from peripheral blood, collected 28 days after the second AZD1222 dose. This sequence joins TRBV2 and TRBJ1-4, with TRBD1 matching over 8 bases. The sequence was obtained from an adult who received the AZD1222 COVID-19 vaccine. The CDR3 bases are TGTGCCAGCGGTAGACAGGGGAGGGGGGAAAAACTGTTTTTT. It codes for CASGRQGRGEKLFF. Variable domain in full (rest from reference TRBV2 and TRBJ1-4): EPEVTQTPSHQVTQMGQEVILRCVPISNHLYFYWYRQILGQKVEFLVSFYNNEISEKSEIFDDQFSVERPDGSNFTLKIRSTKLEDSAMYFCASGRQGRGEKLFFGSGTQLSVL.